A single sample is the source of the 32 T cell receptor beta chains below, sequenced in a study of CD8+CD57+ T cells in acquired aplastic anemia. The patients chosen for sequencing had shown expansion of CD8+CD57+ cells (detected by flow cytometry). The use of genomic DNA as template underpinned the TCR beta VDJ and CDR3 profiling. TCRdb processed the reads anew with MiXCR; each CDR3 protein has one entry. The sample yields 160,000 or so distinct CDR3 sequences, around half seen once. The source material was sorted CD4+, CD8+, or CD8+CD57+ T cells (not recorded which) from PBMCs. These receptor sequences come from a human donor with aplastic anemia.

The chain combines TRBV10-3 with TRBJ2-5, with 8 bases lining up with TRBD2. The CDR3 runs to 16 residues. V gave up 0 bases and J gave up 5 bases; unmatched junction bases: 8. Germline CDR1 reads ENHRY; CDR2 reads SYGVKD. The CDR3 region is CAISESMSGGGETQYF. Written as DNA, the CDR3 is TGTGCCATCAGTGAGTCGATGAGCGGGGGCGGGGAGACCCAGTACTTC.

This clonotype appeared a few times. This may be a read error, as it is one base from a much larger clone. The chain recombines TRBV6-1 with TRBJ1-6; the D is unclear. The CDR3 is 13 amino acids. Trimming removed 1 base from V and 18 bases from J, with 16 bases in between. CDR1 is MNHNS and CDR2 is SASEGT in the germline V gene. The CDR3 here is CASSEGQIGSPHF. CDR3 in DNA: TGTGCCAGCAGTGAAGGGCAGATTGGTTCCCCCCACTTT.

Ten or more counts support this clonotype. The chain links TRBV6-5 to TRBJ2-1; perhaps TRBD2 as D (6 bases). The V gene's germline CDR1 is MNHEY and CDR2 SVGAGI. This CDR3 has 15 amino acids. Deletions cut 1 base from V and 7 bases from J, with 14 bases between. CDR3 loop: CASSYLAVGRNEQFF. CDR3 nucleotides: TGTGCCAGCAGTTACTTAGCGGTCGGACGGAATGAGCAGTTCTTC.

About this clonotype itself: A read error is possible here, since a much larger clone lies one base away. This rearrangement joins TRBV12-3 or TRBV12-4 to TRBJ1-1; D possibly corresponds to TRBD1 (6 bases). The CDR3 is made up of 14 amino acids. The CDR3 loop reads CVSSPTTGPTEAFF. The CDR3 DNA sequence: TGTGTCAGCAGCCCAACAACAGGGCCCACTGAAGCTTTCTTT.

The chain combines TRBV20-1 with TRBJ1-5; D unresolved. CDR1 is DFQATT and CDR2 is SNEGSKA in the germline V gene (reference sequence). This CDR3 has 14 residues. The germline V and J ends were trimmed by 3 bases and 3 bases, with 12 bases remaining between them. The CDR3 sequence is CSASPTADNQPQHF. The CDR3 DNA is TGCAGTGCTAGCCCGACGGCGGACAATCAGCCCCAGCATTTT.

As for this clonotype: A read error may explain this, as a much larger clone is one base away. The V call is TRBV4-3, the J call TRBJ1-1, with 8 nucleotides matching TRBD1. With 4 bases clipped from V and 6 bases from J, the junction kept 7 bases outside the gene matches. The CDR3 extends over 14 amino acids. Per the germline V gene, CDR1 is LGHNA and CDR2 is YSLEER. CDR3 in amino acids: CASSRGQGGAEAFF. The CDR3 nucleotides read TGCGCCAGCAGCCGCGGACAGGGTGGGGCTGAAGCTTTCTTT.

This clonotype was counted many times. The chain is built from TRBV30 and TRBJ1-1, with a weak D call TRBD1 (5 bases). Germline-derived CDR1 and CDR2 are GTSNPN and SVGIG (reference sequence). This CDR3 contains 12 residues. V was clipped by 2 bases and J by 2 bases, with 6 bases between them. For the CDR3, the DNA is TGTGCCTGGAGTTGGGACAACACTGAAGCTTTCTTT. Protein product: CAWSWDNTEAFF.

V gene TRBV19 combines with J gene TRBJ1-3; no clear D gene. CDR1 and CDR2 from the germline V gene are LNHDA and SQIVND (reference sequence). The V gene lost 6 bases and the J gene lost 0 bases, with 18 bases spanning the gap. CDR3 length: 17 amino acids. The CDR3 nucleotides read TGTGCCAGTAGCCCGACTGGAGGGTTCGACTCTGGAAACACCATATATTTT. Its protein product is CASSPTGGFDSGNTIYF.

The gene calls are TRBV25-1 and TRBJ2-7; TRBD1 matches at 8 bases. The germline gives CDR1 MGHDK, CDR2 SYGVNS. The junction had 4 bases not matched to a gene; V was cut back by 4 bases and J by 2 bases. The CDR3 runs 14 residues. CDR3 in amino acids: CASSVGQGPYEQYF. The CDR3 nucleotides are TGTGCCAGCAGTGTAGGACAGGGCCCCTACGAGCAGTACTTC.

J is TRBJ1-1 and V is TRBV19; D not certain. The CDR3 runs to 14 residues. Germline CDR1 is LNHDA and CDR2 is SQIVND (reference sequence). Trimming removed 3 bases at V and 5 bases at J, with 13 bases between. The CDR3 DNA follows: TGTGCCAGTAGTATCGTCCGGGGAGGTACTGAAGCTTTCTTT. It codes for CASSIVRGGTEAFF.

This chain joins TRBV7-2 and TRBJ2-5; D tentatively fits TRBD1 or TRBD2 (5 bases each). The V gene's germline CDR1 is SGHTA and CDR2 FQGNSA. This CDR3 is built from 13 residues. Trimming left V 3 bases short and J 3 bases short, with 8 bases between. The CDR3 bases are TGTGCCAGCAGCTTGAGGGGAGAAGAGACCCAGTACTTC. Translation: CASSLRGEETQYF.

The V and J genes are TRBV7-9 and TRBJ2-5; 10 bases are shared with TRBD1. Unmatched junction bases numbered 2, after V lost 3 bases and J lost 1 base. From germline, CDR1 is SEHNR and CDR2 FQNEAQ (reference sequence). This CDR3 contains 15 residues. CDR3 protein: CASSLRTGGQETQYF. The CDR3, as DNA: TGTGCCAGCAGCTTGCGGACAGGGGGCCAAGAGACCCAGTACTTC.

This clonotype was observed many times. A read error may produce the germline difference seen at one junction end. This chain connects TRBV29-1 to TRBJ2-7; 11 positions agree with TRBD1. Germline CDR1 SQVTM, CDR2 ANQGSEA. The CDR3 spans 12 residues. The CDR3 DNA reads TGCAGCGTCCAGGCCGGGACAGGGGGGAGAGACTTC. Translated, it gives CSVQAGTGGRDF.

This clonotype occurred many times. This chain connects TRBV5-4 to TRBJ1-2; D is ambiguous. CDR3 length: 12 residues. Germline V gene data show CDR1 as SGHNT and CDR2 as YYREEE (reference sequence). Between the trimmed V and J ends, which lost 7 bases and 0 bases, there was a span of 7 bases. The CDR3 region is CASGPANYGYTF. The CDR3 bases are TGTGCCAGCGGCCCAGCTAACTATGGCTACACCTTC.

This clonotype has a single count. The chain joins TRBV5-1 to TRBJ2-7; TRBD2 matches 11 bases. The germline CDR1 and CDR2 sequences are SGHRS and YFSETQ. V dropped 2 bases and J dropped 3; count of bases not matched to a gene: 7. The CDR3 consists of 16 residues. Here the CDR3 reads CASSFGFTSGSYEQYF. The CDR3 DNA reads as TGCGCCAGCAGCTTTGGATTCACTAGCGGGAGCTACGAGCAGTACTTC.

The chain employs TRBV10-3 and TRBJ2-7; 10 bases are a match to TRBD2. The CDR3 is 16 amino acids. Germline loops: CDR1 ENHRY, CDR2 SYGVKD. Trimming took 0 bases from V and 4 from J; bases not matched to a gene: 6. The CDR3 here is CAISESLAGGWYEQYV. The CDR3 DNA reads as TGTGCCATCAGTGAGTCGTTAGCGGGAGGTTGGTACGAGCAGTACGTC.

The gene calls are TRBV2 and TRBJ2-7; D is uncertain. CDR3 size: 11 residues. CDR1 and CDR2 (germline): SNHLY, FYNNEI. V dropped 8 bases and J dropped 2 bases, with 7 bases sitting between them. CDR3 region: CASLDAYEQYV. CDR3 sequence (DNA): TGTGCCAGCTTGGACGCCTACGAGCAGTACGTC.

CDR3 bases: TGCAGTGCTAGAGATCAGGACAGCCAAGAGACCCAGTACTTC. It codes for CSARDQDSQETQYF. The chain uses TRBV20-1 and TRBJ2-5; D is possibly TRBD1 (6 bases). Germline CDR1 and CDR2: DFQATT and SNEGSKA (reference sequence). Between the trimmed V and J ends, which lost 0 bases and 1 base, there was a span of 9 bases. The CDR3 covers 14 residues.

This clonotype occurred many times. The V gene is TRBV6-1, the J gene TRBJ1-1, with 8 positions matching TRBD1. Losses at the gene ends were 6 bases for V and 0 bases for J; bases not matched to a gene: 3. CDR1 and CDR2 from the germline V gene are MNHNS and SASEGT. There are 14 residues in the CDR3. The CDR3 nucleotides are TGTGCCAGCAGCTGGGACAGGTTGAACACTGAAGCTTTCTTT. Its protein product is CASSWDRLNTEAFF.

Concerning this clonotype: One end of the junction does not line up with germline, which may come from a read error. CDR3 coding DNA: TGTGCCAGCAGTGATACCGACAGGGGCACTGAAGCTTTC. Protein: CASSDTDRGTEAF. This rearrangement joins TRBV10-3 to TRBJ2-6, with 8 bases fitting TRBD1. This CDR3 has 13 amino acids. Germline V gene sequence: CDR1 ENHRY, CDR2 SYGVKD.

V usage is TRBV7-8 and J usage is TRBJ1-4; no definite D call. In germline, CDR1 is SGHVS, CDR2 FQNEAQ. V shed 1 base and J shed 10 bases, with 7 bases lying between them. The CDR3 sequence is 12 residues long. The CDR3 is CASSLGWGKLFF. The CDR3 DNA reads TGTGCCAGCAGCTTAGGCTGGGGAAAACTGTTTTTT.

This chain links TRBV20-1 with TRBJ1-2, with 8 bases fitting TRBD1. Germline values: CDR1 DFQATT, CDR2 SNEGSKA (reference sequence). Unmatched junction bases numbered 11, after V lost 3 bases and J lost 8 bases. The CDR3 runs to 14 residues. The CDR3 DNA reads TGCAGTGCTAGTGCGCAGCAGGGGGCTGGCGGCTACACCTTC. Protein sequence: CSASAQQGAGGYTF.

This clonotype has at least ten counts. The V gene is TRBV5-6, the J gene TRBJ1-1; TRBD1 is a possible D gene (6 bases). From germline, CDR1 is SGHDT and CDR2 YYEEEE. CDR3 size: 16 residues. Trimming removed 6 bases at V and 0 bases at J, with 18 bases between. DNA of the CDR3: TGTGCCAGCACCGAGGGACAAGAGTACATGAACACTGAAGCTTTCTTT. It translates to CASTEGQEYMNTEAFF.

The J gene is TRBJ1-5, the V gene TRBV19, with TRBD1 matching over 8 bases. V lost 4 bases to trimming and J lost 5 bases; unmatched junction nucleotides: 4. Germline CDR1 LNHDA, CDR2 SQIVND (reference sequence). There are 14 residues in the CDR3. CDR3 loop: CASSTYRGDQPQHF. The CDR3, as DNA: TGTGCCAGTAGTACGTACAGGGGGGATCAGCCCCAGCATTTT.

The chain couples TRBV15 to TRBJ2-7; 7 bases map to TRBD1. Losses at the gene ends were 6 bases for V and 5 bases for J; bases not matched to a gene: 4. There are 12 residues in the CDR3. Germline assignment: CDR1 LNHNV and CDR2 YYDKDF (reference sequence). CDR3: CATSKGANEQYF. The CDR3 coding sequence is TGTGCCACCAGTAAGGGGGCTAACGAGCAGTACTTC.

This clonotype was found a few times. DNA for the CDR3: TGTGCCAGCAGCTTGGGTAGGGGCCTGAATTCACCCCTCCACTTT. Translated, it gives CASSLGRGLNSPLHF. V and J are TRBV5-6 and TRBJ1-6, with D possibly matching TRBD1 (5 bases). Germline loops: CDR1 SGHDT, CDR2 YYEEEE. The V and J ends lost 0 bases and 7 bases respectively, with 11 bases between them. This CDR3 has 15 amino acids.

The CDR3 DNA reads as TGTGCCAGTAAACACACAGGGGACGGGCAGCCCCAGCATTTT. It translates to CASKHTGDGQPQHF. The chain carries TRBV19 and TRBJ1-5; 7 bases map to TRBD1. Trimming at V came to 7 bases and at J to 7 bases, leaving 10 bases not matched to a gene. CDR1 LNHDA and CDR2 SQIVND come from the germline V gene (reference sequence). The CDR3 totals 14 residues.

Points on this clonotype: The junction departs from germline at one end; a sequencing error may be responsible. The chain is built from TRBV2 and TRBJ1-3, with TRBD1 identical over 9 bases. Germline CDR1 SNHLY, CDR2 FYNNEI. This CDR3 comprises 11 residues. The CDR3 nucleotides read TGTGCCAGCAGTGGGTGGACAGGGGTGGATTTT. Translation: CASSGWTGVDF.

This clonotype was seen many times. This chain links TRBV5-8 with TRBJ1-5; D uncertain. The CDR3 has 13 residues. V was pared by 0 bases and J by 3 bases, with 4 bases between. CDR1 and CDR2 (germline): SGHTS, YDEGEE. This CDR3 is CASSLDYNQPQHF. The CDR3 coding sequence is TGTGCCAGCAGCTTGGATTACAATCAGCCCCAGCATTTT.

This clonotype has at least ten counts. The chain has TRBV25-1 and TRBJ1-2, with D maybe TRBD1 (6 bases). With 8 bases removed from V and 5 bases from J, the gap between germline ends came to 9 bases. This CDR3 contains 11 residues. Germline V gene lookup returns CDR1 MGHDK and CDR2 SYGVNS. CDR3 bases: TGTGCCAGCGGGCAGGGGTATGGCTACACCTTC. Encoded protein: CASGQGYGYTF.

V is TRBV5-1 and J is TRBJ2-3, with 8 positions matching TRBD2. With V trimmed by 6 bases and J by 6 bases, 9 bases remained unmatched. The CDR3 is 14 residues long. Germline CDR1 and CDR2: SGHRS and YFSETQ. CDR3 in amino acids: CASKFRREGDTQYF. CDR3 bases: TGCGCCAGCAAATTTCGACGGGAGGGGGATACGCAGTATTTT.

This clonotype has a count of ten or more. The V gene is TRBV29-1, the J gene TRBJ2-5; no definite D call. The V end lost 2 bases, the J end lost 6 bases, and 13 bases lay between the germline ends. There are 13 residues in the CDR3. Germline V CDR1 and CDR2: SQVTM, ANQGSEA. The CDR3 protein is CSVEITVGKTQYF. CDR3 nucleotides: TGCAGCGTTGAAATTACCGTCGGAAAGACCCAGTACTTC.